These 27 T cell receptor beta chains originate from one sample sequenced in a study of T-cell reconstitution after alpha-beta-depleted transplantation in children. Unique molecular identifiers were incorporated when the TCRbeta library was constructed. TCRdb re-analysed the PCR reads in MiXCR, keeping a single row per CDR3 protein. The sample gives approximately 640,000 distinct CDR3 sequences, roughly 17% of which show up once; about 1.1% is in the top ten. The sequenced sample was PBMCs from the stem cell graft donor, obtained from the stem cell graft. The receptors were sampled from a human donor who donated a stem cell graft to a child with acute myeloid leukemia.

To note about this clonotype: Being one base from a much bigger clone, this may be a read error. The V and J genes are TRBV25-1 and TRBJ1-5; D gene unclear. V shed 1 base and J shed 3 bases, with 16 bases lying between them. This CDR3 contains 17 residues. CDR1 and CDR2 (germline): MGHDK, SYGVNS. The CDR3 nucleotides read TGTGCCAGCAGTGAATCGGGAGGGCGTAATACCAATCAGCCCCAGCATTTT. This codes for CASSESGGRNTNQPQHF.

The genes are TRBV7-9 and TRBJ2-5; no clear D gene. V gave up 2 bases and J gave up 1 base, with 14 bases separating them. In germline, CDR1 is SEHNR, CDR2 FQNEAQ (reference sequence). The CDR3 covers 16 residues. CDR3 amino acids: CASSLRMSLSQETQYF. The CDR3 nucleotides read TGTGCCAGCAGCTTAAGAATGTCCCTGAGCCAAGAGACCCAGTACTTC.

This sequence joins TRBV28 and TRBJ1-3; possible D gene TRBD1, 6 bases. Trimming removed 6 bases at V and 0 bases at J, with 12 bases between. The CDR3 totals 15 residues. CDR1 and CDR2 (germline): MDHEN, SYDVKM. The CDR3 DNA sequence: TGTGCCAGCAGATTAACAGGGAACTCTGGAAACACCATATATTTT. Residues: CASRLTGNSGNTIYF.

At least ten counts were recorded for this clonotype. The DNA for the CDR3 is TGCAGCGTCGCTGACAGGGAAAATCAGCCCCAGCATTTT. It yields the protein CSVADRENQPQHF. This sequence joins TRBV29-1 and TRBJ1-5; 7 bases are a match to TRBD1. Germline CDR1 SQVTM, CDR2 ANQGSEA. The CDR3 consists of 13 residues. V was clipped by 6 bases and J by 4 bases; unmatched bases: 6.

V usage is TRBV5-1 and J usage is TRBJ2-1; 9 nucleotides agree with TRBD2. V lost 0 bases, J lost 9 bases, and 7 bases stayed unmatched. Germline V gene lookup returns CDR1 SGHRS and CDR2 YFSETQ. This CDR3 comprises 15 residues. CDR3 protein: CASSLDGGGALEQFF. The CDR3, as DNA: TGCGCCAGCAGCTTGGATGGCGGGGGGGCCCTTGAGCAGTTCTTC.

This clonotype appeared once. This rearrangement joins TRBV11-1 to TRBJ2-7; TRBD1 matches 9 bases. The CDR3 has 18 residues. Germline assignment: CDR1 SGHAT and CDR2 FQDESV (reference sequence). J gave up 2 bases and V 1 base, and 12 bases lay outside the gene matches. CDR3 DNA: TGTGCCAGCAGCTTAGGGGGACAGGGATCAACTCAGACCTACGAGCAGTACTTC. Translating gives CASSLGGQGSTQTYEQYF.

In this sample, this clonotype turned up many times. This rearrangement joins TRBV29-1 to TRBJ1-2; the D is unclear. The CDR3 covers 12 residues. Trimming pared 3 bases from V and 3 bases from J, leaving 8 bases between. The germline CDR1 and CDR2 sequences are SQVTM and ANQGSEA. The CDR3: CSVDRQDYGYTF. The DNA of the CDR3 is TGCAGCGTTGACCGCCAGGACTATGGCTACACCTTC. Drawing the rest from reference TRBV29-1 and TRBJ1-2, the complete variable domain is SAVISQKPSRDICQRGTSLTIQCQVDSQVTMMFWYRQQPGQSLTLIATANQGSEATYESGFVIDKFPISRPNLTFSTLTVSNMSPEDSSIYLCSVDRQDYGYTFGSGTRLTVV.

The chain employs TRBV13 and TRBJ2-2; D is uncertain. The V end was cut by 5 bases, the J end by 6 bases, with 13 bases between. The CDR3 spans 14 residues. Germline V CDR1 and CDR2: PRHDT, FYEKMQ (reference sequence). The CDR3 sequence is CASSPRSSSGELFF. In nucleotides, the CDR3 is TGTGCCAGCAGCCCGAGATCTTCGTCCGGGGAGCTGTTTTTT. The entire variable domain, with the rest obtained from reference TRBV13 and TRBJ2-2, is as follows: AAGVIQSPRHLIKEKRETATLKCYPIPRHDTVYWYQQGPGQDPQFLISFYEKMQSDKGSIPDRFSAQQFSDYHSELNMSSLELGDSALYFCASSPRSSSGELFFGEGSRLTVL.

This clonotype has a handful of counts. In nucleotides, the CDR3 is TGTGCCAGCAGCCCACAGGGACGGTATAGCAATCAGCCCCAGCATTTT. Translated: CASSPQGRYSNQPQHF. The chain combines TRBV7-2 with TRBJ1-5; the D gene is possibly TRBD1 (6 bases). Between the trimmed V and J ends, which lost 5 bases and 0 bases, there was a span of 14 bases. The CDR3 loop spans 16 amino acids. Per the germline V gene, CDR1 is SGHTA and CDR2 is FQGNSA.

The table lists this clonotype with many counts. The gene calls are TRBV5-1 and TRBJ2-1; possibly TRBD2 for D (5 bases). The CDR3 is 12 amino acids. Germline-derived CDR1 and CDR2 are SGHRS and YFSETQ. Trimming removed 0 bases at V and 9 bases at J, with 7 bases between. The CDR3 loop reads CASSLDRGEQFF. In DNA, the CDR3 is TGCGCCAGCAGCTTGGATCGGGGTGAGCAGTTCTTC. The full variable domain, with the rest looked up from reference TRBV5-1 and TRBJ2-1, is KAGVTQTPRYLIKTRGQQVTLSCSPISGHRSVSWYQQTPGQGLQFLFEYFSETQRNKGNFPGRFSGRQFSNSRSEMNVSTLELGDSALYLCASSLDRGEQFFGPGTRLTVL.

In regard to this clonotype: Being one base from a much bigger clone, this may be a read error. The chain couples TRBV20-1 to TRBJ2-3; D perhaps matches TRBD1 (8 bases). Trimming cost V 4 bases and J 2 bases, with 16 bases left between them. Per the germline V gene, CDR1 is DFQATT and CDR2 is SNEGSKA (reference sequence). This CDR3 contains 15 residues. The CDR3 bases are TGCAGTGCTATCCCAACAGGGGGGGACACAGATACGCAGTATTTT. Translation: CSAIPTGGDTDTQYF.

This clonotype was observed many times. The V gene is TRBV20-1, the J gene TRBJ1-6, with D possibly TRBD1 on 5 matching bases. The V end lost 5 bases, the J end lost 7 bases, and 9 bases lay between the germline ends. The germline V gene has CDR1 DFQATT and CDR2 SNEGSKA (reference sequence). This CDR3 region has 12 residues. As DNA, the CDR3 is TGCAGTGCTGGAGGGGCCAATTCACCCCTCCACTTT. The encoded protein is CSAGGANSPLHF.

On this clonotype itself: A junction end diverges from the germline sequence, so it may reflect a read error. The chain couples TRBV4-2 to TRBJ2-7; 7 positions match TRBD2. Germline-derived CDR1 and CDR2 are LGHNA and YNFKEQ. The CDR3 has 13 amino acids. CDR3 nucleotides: TGTGCCAGGAGCCGGGGGGTCACCTGCGAGCAGTACTTC. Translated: CARSRGVTCEQYF.

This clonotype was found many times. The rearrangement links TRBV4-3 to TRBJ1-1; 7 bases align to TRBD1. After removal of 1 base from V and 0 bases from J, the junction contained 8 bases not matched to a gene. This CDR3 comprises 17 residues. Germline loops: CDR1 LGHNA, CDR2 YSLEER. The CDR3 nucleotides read TGCGCCAGCAGCCAAGGGGGCGACGGGACAGTGAACACTGAAGCTTTCTTT. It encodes CASSQGGDGTVNTEAFF.

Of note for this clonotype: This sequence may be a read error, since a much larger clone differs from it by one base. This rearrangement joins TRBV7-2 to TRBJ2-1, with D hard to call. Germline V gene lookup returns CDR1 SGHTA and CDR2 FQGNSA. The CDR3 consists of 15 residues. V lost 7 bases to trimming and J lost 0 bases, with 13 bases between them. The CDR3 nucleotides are TGTGCCAGCACCCCCCAAGTAAGCTCCTACAATGAGCAGTTCTTC. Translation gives CASTPQVSSYNEQFF.

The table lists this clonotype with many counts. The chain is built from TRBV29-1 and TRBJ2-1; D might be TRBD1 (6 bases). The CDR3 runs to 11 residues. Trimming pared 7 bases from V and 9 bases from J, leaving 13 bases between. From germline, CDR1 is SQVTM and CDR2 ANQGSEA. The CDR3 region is CSAARGFEQFF. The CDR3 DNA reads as TGCAGCGCTGCCAGGGGCTTTGAGCAGTTCTTC.

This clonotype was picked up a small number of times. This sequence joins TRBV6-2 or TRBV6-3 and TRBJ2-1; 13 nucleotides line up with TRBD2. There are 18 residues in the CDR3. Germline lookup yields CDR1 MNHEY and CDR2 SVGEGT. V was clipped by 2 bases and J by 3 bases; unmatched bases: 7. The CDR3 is CASSYLGLAGALYNEQFF. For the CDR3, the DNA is TGTGCCAGCAGTTACCTAGGACTAGCGGGGGCTCTCTACAATGAGCAGTTCTTC.

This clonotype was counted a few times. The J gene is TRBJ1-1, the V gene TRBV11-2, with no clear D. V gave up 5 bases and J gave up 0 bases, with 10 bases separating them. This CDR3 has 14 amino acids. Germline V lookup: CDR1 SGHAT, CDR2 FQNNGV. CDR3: CASSPRVLNTEAFF. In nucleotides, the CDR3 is TGTGCCAGCAGCCCACGGGTGTTGAACACTGAAGCTTTCTTT.

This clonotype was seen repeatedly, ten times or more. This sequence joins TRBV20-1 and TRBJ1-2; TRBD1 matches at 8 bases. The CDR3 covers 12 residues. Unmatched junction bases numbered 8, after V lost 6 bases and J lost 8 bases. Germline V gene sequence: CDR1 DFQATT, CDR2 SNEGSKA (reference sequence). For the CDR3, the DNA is TGCAGTGCCTTACGGACAGGGAGAGGCTACACCTTC. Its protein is CSALRTGRGYTF.

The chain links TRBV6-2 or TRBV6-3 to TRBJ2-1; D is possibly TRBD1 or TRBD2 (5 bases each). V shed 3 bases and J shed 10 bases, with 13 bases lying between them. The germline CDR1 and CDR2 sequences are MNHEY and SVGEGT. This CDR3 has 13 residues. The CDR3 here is CASSYQGVGEQFF. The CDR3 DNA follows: TGTGCCAGCAGTTATCAGGGAGTAGGCGAGCAGTTCTTC.

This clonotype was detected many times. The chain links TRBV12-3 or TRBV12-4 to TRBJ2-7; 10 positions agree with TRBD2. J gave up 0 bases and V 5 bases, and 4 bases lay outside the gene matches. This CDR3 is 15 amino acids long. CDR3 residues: CASSRAGGSSYEQYF. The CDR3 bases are TGTGCCAGCAGTCGAGCGGGGGGGAGCTCCTACGAGCAGTACTTC.

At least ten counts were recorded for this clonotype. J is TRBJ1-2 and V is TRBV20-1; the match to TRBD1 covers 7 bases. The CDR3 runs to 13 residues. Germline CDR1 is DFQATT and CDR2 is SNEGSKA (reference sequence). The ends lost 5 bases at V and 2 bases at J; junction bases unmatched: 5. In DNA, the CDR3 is TGCAGTGCTCGGGACAGATGGAACTATGGCTACACCTTC. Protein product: CSARDRWNYGYTF.

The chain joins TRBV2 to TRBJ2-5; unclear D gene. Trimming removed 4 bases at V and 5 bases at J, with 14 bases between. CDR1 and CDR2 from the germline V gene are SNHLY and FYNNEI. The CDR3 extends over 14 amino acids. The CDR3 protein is CASSGGFKEETQYF. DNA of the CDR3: TGTGCCAGCAGTGGAGGTTTTAAGGAGGAGACCCAGTACTTC.

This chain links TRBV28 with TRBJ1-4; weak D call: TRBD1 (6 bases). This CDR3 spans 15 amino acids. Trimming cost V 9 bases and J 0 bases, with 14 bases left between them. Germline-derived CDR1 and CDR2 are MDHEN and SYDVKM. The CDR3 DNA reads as TGTGCCAGTAACAGGGCGTCTGCAACTAATGAAAAACTGTTTTTT. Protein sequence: CASNRASATNEKLFF.

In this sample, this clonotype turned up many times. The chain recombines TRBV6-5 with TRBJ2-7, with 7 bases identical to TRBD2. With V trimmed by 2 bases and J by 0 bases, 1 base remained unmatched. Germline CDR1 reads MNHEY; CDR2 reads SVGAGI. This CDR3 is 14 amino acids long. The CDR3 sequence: CASSYGGGSYEQYV. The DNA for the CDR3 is TGTGCCAGCAGTTACGGGGGGGGCTCCTACGAGCAGTACGTC.

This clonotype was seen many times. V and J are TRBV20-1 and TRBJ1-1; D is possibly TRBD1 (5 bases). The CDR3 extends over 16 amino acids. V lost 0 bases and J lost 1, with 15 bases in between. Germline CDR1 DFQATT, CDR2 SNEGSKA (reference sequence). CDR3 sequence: CSARDGRGQSNTEAFF. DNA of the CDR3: TGCAGTGCTAGAGATGGGAGGGGTCAATCGAACACTGAAGCTTTCTTT.

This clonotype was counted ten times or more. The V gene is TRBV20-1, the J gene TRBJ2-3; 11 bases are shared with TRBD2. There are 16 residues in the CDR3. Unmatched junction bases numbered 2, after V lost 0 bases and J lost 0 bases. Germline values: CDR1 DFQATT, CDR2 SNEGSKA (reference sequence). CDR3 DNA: TGCAGTGCTAGAGAACCTAGCGGGGGGAGCACAGATACGCAGTATTTT. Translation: CSAREPSGGSTDTQYF.